Each of the 21 T cell receptor beta chains below was sequenced from the same sample in a study of T cell clones after liver transplantation. Profiled with immunoSEQ multiplex PCR; TCRdb holds only in-frame clones, not every one. The table includes 90,000 to 120,000 clones, 75% to 85% detected once. Sequencing was performed on CD4+ T cells from blood, taken before liver transplant. These receptors all come from a human donor who received a liver transplant.

This clone showed up just once. This rearrangement joins TRBV2 to TRBJ1-4; weak D call: TRBD1 (5 bases). This CDR3 is 15 amino acids long. Germline V gives CDR1 SNHLY, CDR2 FYNNEI. Trimming cost V 4 bases and J 6 bases, with 15 bases left between them. The CDR3 nucleotides read TGTGCCAGCAGTGTACGGGGGGAAGGTGATGAAAAACTGTTTTTT. This codes for CASSVRGEGDEKLFF.

This clone was detected only a few times. This chain joins TRBV5-1 and TRBJ2-4, with a possible D match to TRBD2 (5 bases). Trimming left V 1 base short and J 8 bases short, with 13 bases between. Germline V CDR1 and CDR2: SGHRS, YFSETQ. The CDR3 sequence is 14 residues long. CDR3 region: CASSLWLADHIQYF. The CDR3 DNA sequence: TGCGCCAGCAGCTTGTGGCTAGCCGATCACATTCAGTACTTC.

V is TRBV2 and J is TRBJ2-1; 8 bases align to TRBD1. V gave up 6 bases and J gave up 9 bases; unmatched junction bases: 4. CDR3 size: 12 residues. The germline V gene encodes CDR1 SNHLY and CDR2 FYNNEI. CDR3 sequence: CASSTGGGEQFF. The CDR3 nucleotides are TGTGCCAGCAGCACAGGGGGAGGTGAGCAGTTCTTC. Full variable domain (rest looked up from reference TRBV2 and TRBJ2-1): EPEVTQTPSHQVTQMGQEVILRCVPISNHLYFYWYRQILGQKVEFLVSFYNNEISEKSEIFDDQFSVERPDGSNFTLKIRSTKLEDSAMYFCASSTGGGEQFFGPGTRLTVL.

V usage is TRBV12-5 and J usage is TRBJ2-1; the match to TRBD2 covers 9 bases. J gave up 8 bases and V 7 bases, and 15 bases lay outside the gene matches. The germline CDR1 and CDR2 sequences are LGHNT and FRNRAP. This CDR3 has 16 residues. CDR3 loop: CASAPGWREGIDEQFF. The CDR3 DNA reads as TGTGCTAGTGCCCCTGGTTGGCGGGAGGGCATCGATGAGCAGTTCTTC.

The chain uses TRBV6-5 and TRBJ1-1, with D possibly matching TRBD1 (5 bases). The CDR3 consists of 14 residues. Germline CDR1 and CDR2: MNHEY and SVGAGI. The V gene lost 7 bases and the J gene lost 1 base, with 13 bases spanning the gap. CDR3 loop: CASIPLQANTEAFF. For the CDR3, the DNA is TGTGCCAGCATCCCCTTACAGGCGAACACTGAAGCTTTCTTT.

J is TRBJ1-1 and V is TRBV7-2; tentative D call: TRBD1 (5 bases). V shed 6 bases and J shed 4 bases, with 18 bases lying between them. The CDR3 has 15 residues. Germline-derived CDR1 and CDR2 are SGHTA and FQGNSA. The DNA of the CDR3 is TGTGCCAGCAGGCAAAATAGGGGCGAGGGCACTGAAGCTTTCTTT. Translation gives CASRQNRGEGTEAFF.

The CDR3 reads CASSLGAGLRNQPQHF. CDR3 DNA: TGTGCCAGCAGTTTGGGGGCAGGGTTGCGCAATCAGCCCCAGCATTTT. The genes are TRBV28 and TRBJ1-5; possibly TRBD1 for D (6 bases). From germline, CDR1 is MDHEN and CDR2 SYDVKM. The CDR3 contains 16 residues. V lost 3 bases and J 2 bases, leaving 14 bases between the germline ends.

This sequence joins TRBV19 and TRBJ1-1; 9 bases match TRBD1. Germline lookup yields CDR1 LNHDA and CDR2 SQIVND (reference sequence). There are 17 residues in the CDR3. V shed 5 bases, J shed 0 bases, and the junction held 10 bases outside the gene matches. This CDR3 is CASSLQGAINMNTEAFF. Here the CDR3 DNA reads TGTGCCAGTAGTCTACAGGGGGCCATTAATATGAACACTGAAGCTTTCTTT.

V and J are TRBV5-1 and TRBJ2-5; tentatively, D is TRBD1 (6 bases). The ends were cut back, 0 bases at V and 1 base at J, with 16 bases in the middle. Germline assignment: CDR1 SGHRS and CDR2 YFSETQ. The CDR3 covers 17 residues. CDR3 sequence: CASSLAVGGRAQETQYF. DNA for the CDR3: TGCGCCAGCAGCTTGGCCGTTGGGGGCCGGGCCCAAGAGACCCAGTACTTC.

The V and J genes are TRBV20-1 and TRBJ2-1, with TRBD2 as a possible D gene (5 bases). V was shortened by 5 bases and J by 14 bases, with 16 bases between the two germline ends. The CDR3 is 11 residues long. CDR1 and CDR2 (germline): DFQATT, SNEGSKA (reference sequence). The CDR3 region is CSAPLGDLEFF. Here the CDR3 DNA reads TGCAGTGCTCCATTGGGAGACCTAGAGTTCTTC.

This clone was observed once. J is TRBJ2-1 and V is TRBV27; 9 bases agree with TRBD2. This CDR3 region has 17 residues. The V and J ends lost 2 bases and 4 bases, in that order; junction bases with no gene match: 9. Germline CDR1 is MNHEY and CDR2 is SMNVEV (reference sequence). CDR3 DNA: TGTGCCAGCAGTTTACACAGCGGGAGGCCTTTTTACAATGAGCAGTTCTTC. It translates to CASSLHSGRPFYNEQFF.

J is TRBJ2-1 and V is TRBV14; no reliable D call. Germline V lookup: CDR1 SGHDN, CDR2 FVKESK. The V end was cut by 2 bases, the J end by 10 bases, with 6 bases between. The CDR3 consists of 11 residues. This CDR3 reads CASSQWQEQFF. The CDR3 DNA reads TGTGCCAGCAGCCAATGGCAGGAGCAGTTCTTC.

The genes are TRBV5-6 and TRBJ1-1, with a weak D call TRBD1 (5 bases). CDR1 is SGHDT, CDR2 YYEEEE, per germline. CDR3 length: 15 residues. The V and J ends lost 0 bases and 4 bases respectively, with 13 bases between them. The CDR3 bases are TGTGCCAGCAGCTTGGCGATGGGACTGAGCACTGAAGCTTTCTTT. It specifies CASSLAMGLSTEAFF.

The rearrangement joins TRBV6-6 to TRBJ2-7; no clear D. Per germline, CDR1 MNHNY and CDR2 SVGAGI (reference sequence). This CDR3 contains 11 residues. The V end was cut by 5 bases, the J end by 6 bases, with 8 bases between. The CDR3: CASSGISEQYF. CDR3 sequence (DNA): TGTGCCAGCAGTGGGATATCCGAGCAGTACTTC.

Concerning this clone: A junction boundary mismatches the germline segment, possibly from a read error. This sequence joins TRBV18 and TRBJ2-5; D perhaps matches TRBD1 (5 bases). The CDR3 has 12 residues. Germline-derived CDR1 and CDR2 are KGHSH and LQKENI. CDR3 amino acids: CASSPQDRTNNF. DNA of the CDR3: TGTGCCAGCTCACCGCAAGACAGAACGAATAACTTC.

The chain couples TRBV7-2 to TRBJ2-1; the D is unclear. This CDR3 region has 11 residues. CDR1 is SGHTA and CDR2 is FQGNSA in the germline V gene. Trimming cost V 5 bases and J 10 bases, with 9 bases left between them. This CDR3 is CASSLRREQFF. CDR3 coding DNA: TGTGCCAGCAGCCTAAGGCGGGAGCAGTTCTTC.

This clone has more than one count but fewer than ten. V and J are TRBV7-9 and TRBJ1-1; 7 bases fit TRBD1. The germline CDR1 and CDR2 sequences are SEHNR and FQNEAQ (reference sequence). CDR3 length: 14 residues. V lost 3 bases and J lost 8; bases outside the gene matches: 9. The CDR3 here is CASSFRQGGTEAFF. DNA for the CDR3: TGTGCCAGCAGCTTTCGGCAGGGGGGTACCGAAGCTTTCTTT.

This clone was counted only a few times. The chain joins TRBV5-1 to TRBJ1-3; the D is unclear. This CDR3 has 15 amino acids. V gave up 3 bases and J gave up 0 bases, with 10 bases separating them. CDR1 is SGHRS, CDR2 YFSETQ, per germline. CDR3 nucleotides: TGCGCCAGCAGCTCCGACCCTTTCTCTGGAAACACCATATATTTT. This codes for CASSSDPFSGNTIYF.

This chain joins TRBV7-9 and TRBJ2-3; 10 positions match TRBD2. V lost 6 bases and J lost 2; bases outside the gene matches: 2. The CDR3 is 14 residues long. CDR1 is SEHNR and CDR2 is FQNEAQ in the germline V gene (reference sequence). CDR3 sequence (DNA): TGTGCCAGCAGGCTAGCGGGGGTCACAGATACGCAGTATTTT. Encoded protein: CASRLAGVTDTQYF.

The chain carries TRBV28 and TRBJ1-1; 7 nucleotides align to TRBD1. V shed 4 bases, J shed 4 bases, and the junction held 9 bases outside the gene matches. The CDR3 is 15 amino acids. Per the germline V gene, CDR1 is MDHEN and CDR2 is SYDVKM. CDR3: CASSYATGWTTEAFF. The CDR3 DNA reads TGTGCCAGCAGTTATGCGACAGGGTGGACCACTGAAGCTTTCTTT.

The V and J genes are TRBV29-1 and TRBJ1-2; 8 bases fit TRBD1. CDR3 size: 14 residues. Germline assignment: CDR1 SQVTM and CDR2 ANQGSEA. V shed 4 bases and J 4 bases; nucleotides not matched to a gene: 8. The CDR3 DNA reads as TGCAGCGTTGGGCAGGGGGCCTCTAGCTATGGCTACACCTTC. Its protein is CSVGQGASSYGYTF.